Below are 32 T cell receptor beta chains sequenced from a single sample in a study of T cell repertoires in cytomegalovirus infection. TCRdb reanalysed the reads using MiXCR and keeps one entry per CDR3 protein. The sample shows 300,000 to 400,000 distinct CDR3 sequences, under 35% of them seen only once. These receptors lack a known antigen. The sequencing used cultured PBMCs, collected from culture after CMV antigen stimulation. These receptor sequences come from a human donor in good health (CMV status not recorded). Some clones in this sample may be carry-over from other donors' samples.

This clonotype occurred a few times. The chain carries TRBV12-3 or TRBV12-4 and TRBJ2-5; 14 nucleotides line up with TRBD2. With V trimmed by 5 bases and J by 7 bases, 6 bases remained unmatched. The CDR3 contains 15 residues. DNA for the CDR3: TGTGCCAGCAGTGGGACTAGCGGGGGACCCGGGACCCAGTACTTC. Protein: CASSGTSGGPGTQYF.

This rearrangement joins TRBV3-1 to TRBJ2-1; TRBD2 matches 13 bases. The CDR3 covers 15 residues. CDR1 and CDR2 from the germline V gene are LGHDT and YNNKEL (reference sequence). V lost 5 bases to trimming and J lost 7 bases; unmatched junction nucleotides: 5. The CDR3 DNA reads TGTGCCAGCAGCTTTGGGACTAGCGGGACAAATGAGCAGTTCTTC. Its protein is CASSFGTSGTNEQFF.

This clonotype was picked up many times. The chain carries TRBV7-2 and TRBJ1-5; no firm D call. V was clipped by 0 bases and J by 1 base, with 7 bases between them. CDR3 length: 15 amino acids. The V gene's germline CDR1 is SGHTA and CDR2 FQGNSA. CDR3 amino acids: CASSLAQSSNQPQHF. For the CDR3, the DNA is TGTGCCAGCAGCTTAGCACAGTCAAGCAATCAGCCCCAGCATTTT.

This clonotype was seen a handful of times. The J gene is TRBJ1-2, the V gene TRBV20-1; a possible D gene is TRBD1 (5 bases). Germline assignment: CDR1 DFQATT and CDR2 SNEGSKA (reference sequence). V was shortened by 1 base and J by 5 bases, with 11 bases between the two germline ends. The CDR3 has 13 amino acids. CDR3 DNA sequence: TGCAGTGCTAGAGGGGGACGGTCTTATGGCTACACCTTC. Amino acid sequence: CSARGGRSYGYTF.

CDR3 sequence reads: CASSALDRVSTEAFF. The CDR3 DNA reads as TGTGCCAGCAGCGCGCTGGACAGGGTGTCCACTGAAGCTTTCTTT. The chain is built from TRBV9 and TRBJ1-1; the match to TRBD1 covers 8 bases. The CDR3 spans 15 residues. V lost 3 bases to trimming and J lost 4 bases; unmatched junction nucleotides: 8. Germline lookup yields CDR1 SGDLS and CDR2 YYNGEE.

The sample holds a few counts of this clonotype. The CDR3 DNA sequence: TGTGCCAGCAGCCTACGATTGACTAGCGGGACAGATACGCAGTATTTT. The encoded protein is CASSLRLTSGTDTQYF. This sequence joins TRBV6-1 and TRBJ2-3, with 10 nucleotides matching TRBD2. This CDR3 region has 16 residues. With V trimmed by 6 bases and J by 3 bases, 9 bases remained unmatched. The germline V gene has CDR1 MNHNS and CDR2 SASEGT.

This clonotype appeared a single time. The chain links TRBV7-2 to TRBJ1-2; D uncertain. The CDR3 sequence is 12 residues long. Trimming took 5 bases from V and 4 from J, leaving 8 bases between them. CDR1 is SGHTA, CDR2 FQGNSA, per germline. CDR3 sequence: CASSKVPYGYTF. The CDR3 DNA reads as TGTGCCAGCAGCAAGGTACCCTATGGCTACACCTTC.

The chain carries TRBV5-4 and TRBJ1-6, with D hard to call. The CDR3 extends over 17 amino acids. With 0 bases removed from V and 7 bases from J, the gap between germline ends came to 17 bases. Germline V gives CDR1 SGHNT, CDR2 YYREEE (reference sequence). The CDR3 DNA reads TGTGCCAGCAGCTTGGGGGCCCGGGAGCTCGCAAATTCACCCCTCCACTTT. Amino acid sequence: CASSLGARELANSPLHF.

The J gene is TRBJ2-3, the V gene TRBV30; 12 positions agree with TRBD2. Trimming took 3 bases from V and 5 from J; bases not matched to a gene: 6. Germline V lookup: CDR1 GTSNPN, CDR2 SVGIG (reference sequence). The CDR3 is 15 residues long. The CDR3 region is CAWSPTSGSRDTQYF. In DNA form, the CDR3 reads TGTGCCTGGAGCCCGACTAGCGGGAGTAGAGATACGCAGTATTTT. Together with reference TRBV30 and TRBJ2-3, the CDR3 gives the full variable domain: SQTIHQWPATLVQPVGSPLSLECTVEGTSNPNLYWYRQAAGRGLQLLFYSVGIGQISSEVPQNLSASRPQDRQFILSSKKLLLSDSGFYLCAWSPTSGSRDTQYFGPGTRLTVL.

This chain connects TRBV5-1 to TRBJ2-1; weak D call: TRBD2 (5 bases). Germline-derived CDR1 and CDR2 are SGHRS and YFSETQ. V lost 0 bases and J 8 bases, leaving 9 bases between the germline ends. The CDR3 sequence is 13 residues long. The CDR3 nucleotides read TGCGCCAGCAGCTTGGTAGAGGGTCATGAGCAGTTCTTC. Its protein is CASSLVEGHEQFF.

A few counts support this clonotype. The chain's CDR3 is CAWSVGQRNQPQHF. The CDR3 bases are TGTGCCTGGAGTGTAGGCCAACGAAATCAGCCCCAGCATTTT. The rearrangement links TRBV30 to TRBJ1-5, with unresolved D. Trimming cost V 0 bases and J 4 bases, with 10 bases left between them. The V gene's germline CDR1 is GTSNPN and CDR2 SVGIG (reference sequence). CDR3 length: 14 amino acids.

This chain connects TRBV6-5 to TRBJ1-4; D is uncertain. The CDR3 contains 16 residues. Trimming stripped 6 bases from V and 7 bases from J, with 21 bases between. The germline V gene has CDR1 MNHEY and CDR2 SVGAGI. CDR3 sequence: CASRSLTADGFEKLFF. CDR3 bases: TGTGCCAGCAGATCACTAACTGCGGACGGATTTGAAAAACTGTTTTTT.

The chain combines TRBV24-1 with TRBJ2-1; possibly TRBD1 or TRBD2 for D (5 bases each). The CDR3 has 14 amino acids. CDR1 and CDR2 from the germline V gene are KGHDR and SFDVKD. Trimming cost V 9 bases and J 4 bases, with 15 bases left between them. CDR3 DNA: TGTGCCACCTTGGGACCGAACCCTTACAATGAGCAGTTCTTC. Its translation: CATLGPNPYNEQFF.

This clonotype was counted only a few times. The V and J genes are TRBV7-2 and TRBJ2-1; TRBD1 matches at 7 bases. The CDR3 runs 18 residues. V lost 3 bases, J lost 2 bases, and 13 bases stayed unmatched. CDR1 and CDR2 from the germline V gene are SGHTA and FQGNSA. DNA of the CDR3: TGTGCCAGCAGCTTGGCGGACCTGACAGGGCCACCCTACAATGAGCAGTTCTTC. This sequence encodes CASSLADLTGPPYNEQFF.

This clonotype occurred many times. The chain joins TRBV2 to TRBJ1-1; possibly TRBD1 for D (5 bases). This CDR3 is 13 amino acids long. The germline V and J ends were trimmed by 6 bases and 1 base, with 9 bases remaining between them. CDR1 and CDR2 from the germline V gene are SNHLY and FYNNEI. This CDR3 reads CASRLQGNTEAFF. In nucleotides, the CDR3 is TGTGCCAGCAGGCTCCAGGGGAACACTGAAGCTTTCTTT.

This clonotype occurred a few times. The rearrangement joins TRBV7-9 to TRBJ2-3, with D unclear. Per germline, CDR1 SEHNR and CDR2 FQNEAQ (reference sequence). V was shortened by 5 bases and J by 2 bases, with 11 bases between the two germline ends. CDR3 length: 14 amino acids. The CDR3 DNA follows: TGTGCCAGCAGCCCATTTTCCGCCACAGATACGCAGTATTTT. Encoded protein: CASSPFSATDTQYF.

The rearrangement links TRBV2 to TRBJ1-5; D is undetermined. The V gene lost 3 bases and the J gene lost 4 bases, with 13 bases spanning the gap. CDR3 size: 15 residues. Germline CDR1 and CDR2: SNHLY and FYNNEI. CDR3 coding DNA: TGTGCCAGCAGTGAGGAGCAGATCCAGAATCAGCCCCAGCATTTT. Amino acid sequence: CASSEEQIQNQPQHF.

There are a few counts of this clonotype. The J gene is TRBJ1-5, the V gene TRBV4-2; D unclear. V lost 0 bases and J lost 4, with 10 bases in between. The germline V gene encodes CDR1 LGHNA and CDR2 YNFKEQ. CDR3 length: 15 residues. The CDR3 sequence is CASSQDGRGNQPQHF. The CDR3 coding sequence is TGTGCCAGCAGCCAAGATGGGCGGGGAAATCAGCCCCAGCATTTT.

This rearrangement joins TRBV6-4 to TRBJ1-1, with D unresolved. There are 13 residues in the CDR3. Trimming removed 4 bases from V and 3 bases from J, with 9 bases in between. Germline V CDR1 and CDR2: MRHNA, SNTAGT. CDR3: CASSGGVDTEAFF. The CDR3 DNA reads as TGTGCCAGCAGTGGGGGTGTGGACACTGAAGCTTTCTTT.

This clonotype was seen only a few times. The rearrangement links TRBV12-3 or TRBV12-4 to TRBJ1-2; 7 nucleotides line up with TRBD1. The CDR3 length is 13 residues. J lost 7 bases, V lost 7 bases, and 9 bases had no gene match. The CDR3 sequence: CASNLDRMAGYTF. The DNA for the CDR3 is TGTGCCAGCAACTTGGACAGGATGGCTGGCTACACCTTC.

The V and J genes are TRBV6-1 and TRBJ1-6; D might be TRBD1 (6 bases). Looked up from germline, CDR1 is MNHNS and CDR2 is SASEGT. The CDR3 is made up of 16 amino acids. The ends were cut back, 7 bases at V and 7 bases at J, with 20 bases in the middle. The CDR3 region is CASTLNRVLWNSPLHF. The CDR3 DNA reads TGTGCCAGCACCTTGAACAGGGTCCTGTGGAATTCACCCCTCCACTTT.

This clonotype was picked up many times. The V call is TRBV6-2 or TRBV6-3, the J call TRBJ2-6, with 11 bases that match TRBD2. CDR1 MNHEY and CDR2 SVGEGT come from the germline V gene. Losses at the gene ends were 3 bases for V and 1 base for J; bases not matched to a gene: 2. The CDR3 sequence is 17 residues long. The CDR3 is CASSYGTSGSGANVLTF. The CDR3 DNA reads TGTGCCAGCAGTTATGGGACTAGCGGTTCTGGGGCCAACGTCCTGACTTTC.

The V call is TRBV6-5, the J call TRBJ1-2; D gene ambiguous. The CDR3 runs to 13 residues. Trimming shortened V by 5 bases and J by 5 bases, and 12 bases separated the two germline ends. The germline gives CDR1 MNHEY, CDR2 SVGAGI. DNA of the CDR3: TGTGCCAGCAGTACCCGGGGTGTGTATGGCTACACCTTC. The encoded protein is CASSTRGVYGYTF.

CDR3 region: CASSLVGLAGNEATQYF. CDR3 sequence (DNA): TGCGCCAGCAGCTTGGTAGGGCTAGCGGGGAATGAGGCGACCCAGTACTTC. The chain combines TRBV5-1 with TRBJ2-5; the match to TRBD2 covers 9 bases. CDR3 length: 17 amino acids. Germline CDR1 reads SGHRS; CDR2 reads YFSETQ. The V gene end was trimmed by 0 bases and the J gene end by 7 bases; junction bases not matched to a gene: 13.

This clonotype was seen more than once but under ten times. This sequence joins TRBV6-1 and TRBJ2-2; 12 bases align to TRBD2. The CDR3 sequence is 18 residues long. Germline assignment: CDR1 MNHNS and CDR2 SASEGT. The V segment lost 7 bases and the J segment 5 bases; nucleotides outside the gene matches: 14. The DNA of the CDR3 is TGTGCCAGCACTGGGACAAAGACTAGCGGGAGAGGTACCGGGGAGCTGTTTTTT. This translates into CASTGTKTSGRGTGELFF.

This clonotype was detected once. This chain connects TRBV27 to TRBJ2-3, with D perhaps matching TRBD2 (5 bases). Germline CDR1 and CDR2: MNHEY and SMNVEV (reference sequence). CDR3 size: 15 residues. Trimming removed 2 bases at V and 1 base at J, with 10 bases between. The CDR3 DNA reads TGTGCCAGCAGTTTAGACGGACTTCGCACAGATACGCAGTATTTT. Protein sequence: CASSLDGLRTDTQYF.

The V and J genes are TRBV6-5 and TRBJ2-7, with TRBD1 identical over 8 bases. This CDR3 has 17 residues. The junction had 8 bases not matched to a gene; V was cut back by 0 bases and J by 1 base. The V gene's germline CDR1 is MNHEY and CDR2 SVGAGI. This CDR3 is CASSYSGGQGESYEQYF. The CDR3 bases are TGTGCCAGCAGTTACTCGGGAGGACAGGGTGAGTCCTACGAGCAGTACTTC.

A few counts support this clonotype. The gene calls are TRBV28 and TRBJ2-1; TRBD2 matches at 11 bases. CDR1 MDHEN and CDR2 SYDVKM come from the germline V gene. V shed 4 bases and J 2 bases; nucleotides not matched to a gene: 13. The CDR3 is 19 amino acids. CDR3 sequence reads: CASSSYSGRAFEAYNEQFF. CDR3 DNA: TGTGCCAGCAGTTCCTATAGCGGGAGGGCCTTTGAAGCCTACAATGAGCAGTTCTTC.

The rearrangement joins TRBV20-1 to TRBJ2-7; TRBD2 aligns across 14 bases. The CDR3 loop spans 15 amino acids. Trimming removed 0 bases from V and 4 bases from J; junction bases left unmatched: 2. Germline lookup yields CDR1 DFQATT and CDR2 SNEGSKA (reference sequence). The CDR3 nucleotides read TGCAGTGCTAGAGATCGACTAGCGGGGGGGTACGAGCAGTACTTC. This gives the protein CSARDRLAGGYEQYF.

The V call is TRBV7-2, the J call TRBJ1-5; no clear D gene. The CDR3 extends over 15 amino acids. The V gene lost 4 bases and the J gene lost 0 bases, with 10 bases spanning the gap. Per the germline V gene, CDR1 is SGHTA and CDR2 is FQGNSA. The CDR3: CASSSALNSNQPQHF. CDR3 bases: TGTGCCAGCAGCTCGGCCCTAAATAGCAATCAGCCCCAGCATTTT.

The chain recombines TRBV10-2 with TRBJ2-5; D remains unclear. The CDR3 consists of 13 residues. CDR1 and CDR2 (germline): WSHSY, SAAADI. The V and J ends lost 1 base and 0 bases respectively, with 3 bases between them. The CDR3 protein is CASSELNQETQYF. In DNA, the CDR3 is TGCGCCAGCAGTGAGTTGAACCAAGAGACCCAGTACTTC.

The chain combines TRBV5-1 with TRBJ2-1; D not resolved. This CDR3 is built from 13 residues. Germline V CDR1 and CDR2: SGHRS, YFSETQ. Trimming removed 3 bases from V and 0 bases from J, with 4 bases in between. CDR3: CASSWDSYNEQFF. CDR3 coding DNA: TGCGCCAGCAGCTGGGACTCCTACAATGAGCAGTTCTTC. The full variable domain, in which reference TRBV5-1 and TRBJ2-1 provide the parts outside the CDR3, is KAGVTQTPRYLIKTRGQQVTLSCSPISGHRSVSWYQQTPGQGLQFLFEYFSETQRNKGNFPGRFSGRQFSNSRSEMNVSTLELGDSALYLCASSWDSYNEQFFGPGTRLTVL.